These 4 T cell receptor beta chains share one sample of origin, sequenced in a study of T cells in Graves' hyperthyroidism and ophthalmopathy. Authors of the study amplified TCR beta CDR3 regions from RNA transcripts. HTBI primers were the set used in a first-round RT-PCR of the TCR CDR3. TCRdb re-called the multiplex PCR reads through MiXCR, storing one row per CDR3 protein. This table has hundreds of thousands of distinct CDR3 sequences, roughly 14% appearing once. The sequenced sample was blood. These receptors were collected from a woman aged 40 to 50 with Graves' ophthalmopathy.

There are many counts of this clonotype. V usage is TRBV12-3 or TRBV12-4 and J usage is TRBJ2-2; D is unresolved. This CDR3 contains 12 residues. The V and J ends lost 3 bases and 6 bases respectively, with 5 bases between them. The CDR3 here is CASSFAAGELFF. The CDR3 nucleotides read TGTGCCAGCAGTTTCGCCGCCGGGGAGCTGTTTTTT.

The table lists this clonotype with many counts. V is TRBV12-3 or TRBV12-4 and J is TRBJ1-1; D is undetermined. The CDR3 sequence is 14 residues long. Trimming took 1 base from V and 4 from J, leaving 10 bases between them. The CDR3, as DNA: TGTGCCAGCAGTTTAGTTCCGGGGATCACTGAAGCTTTCTTT. As protein: CASSLVPGITEAFF.

In its sample, this clonotype was seen many times. The chain combines TRBV28 with TRBJ2-7, with D tentatively TRBD2 (5 bases). The CDR3 consists of 15 residues. V shed 3 bases and J shed 5 bases, with 17 bases lying between them. Germline V gene lookup returns CDR1 MDHEN and CDR2 SYDVKM. The CDR3, as DNA: TGTGCCAGCAGTTTCTCGGGTTTCGGCGGGCACGAGCAGTACTTC. This translates into CASSFSGFGGHEQYF.

This sequence joins TRBV20-1 and TRBJ1-1; 7 nucleotides line up with TRBD1. The CDR3 is 14 amino acids. V dropped 3 bases and J dropped 4; count of bases not matched to a gene: 8. In germline, CDR1 is DFQATT, CDR2 SNEGSKA (reference sequence). CDR3 region: CSASRDSLGTEAFF. The CDR3 DNA follows: TGCAGTGCTAGTAGGGACAGTTTGGGCACTGAAGCTTTCTTT.